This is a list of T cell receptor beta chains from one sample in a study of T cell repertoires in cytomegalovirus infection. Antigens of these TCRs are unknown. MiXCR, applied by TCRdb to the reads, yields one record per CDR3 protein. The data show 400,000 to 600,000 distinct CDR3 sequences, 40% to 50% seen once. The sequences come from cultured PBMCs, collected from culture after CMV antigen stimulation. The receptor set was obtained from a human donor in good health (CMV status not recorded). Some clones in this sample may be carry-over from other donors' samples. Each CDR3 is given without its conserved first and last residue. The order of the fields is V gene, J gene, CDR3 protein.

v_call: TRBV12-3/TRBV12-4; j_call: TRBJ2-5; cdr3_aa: ASRRQGTETQY
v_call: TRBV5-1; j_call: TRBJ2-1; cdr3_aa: ASRYRTEYNEQF
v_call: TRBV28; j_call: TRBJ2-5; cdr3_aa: ASRHGQKETQY
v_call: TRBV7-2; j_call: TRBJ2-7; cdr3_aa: ASSWGGSSYEQY
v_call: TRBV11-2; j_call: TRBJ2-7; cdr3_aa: ASSLGGLRKQY
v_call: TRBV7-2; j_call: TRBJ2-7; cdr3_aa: ASSHPGGSYEQY
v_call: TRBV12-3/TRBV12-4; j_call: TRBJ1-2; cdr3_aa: ASSLNADYGYT
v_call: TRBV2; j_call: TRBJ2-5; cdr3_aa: ASSRDTQETQY
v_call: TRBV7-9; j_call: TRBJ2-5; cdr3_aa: ASSKSGNQETQY
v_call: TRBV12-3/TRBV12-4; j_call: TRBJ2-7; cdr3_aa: ASRQGVYEQY
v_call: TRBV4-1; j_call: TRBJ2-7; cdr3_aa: ASSQVGGTGTYEQY
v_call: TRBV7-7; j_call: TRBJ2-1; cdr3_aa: ASSPLVAGGIYEQF
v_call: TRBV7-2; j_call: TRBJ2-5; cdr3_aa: ASSTRRREWETQY
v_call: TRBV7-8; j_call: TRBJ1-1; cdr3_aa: ASSKNTEAF
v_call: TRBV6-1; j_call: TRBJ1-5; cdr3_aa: ASSESDQPQH
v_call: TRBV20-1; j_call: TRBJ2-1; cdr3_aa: SASRGGASRNEQF
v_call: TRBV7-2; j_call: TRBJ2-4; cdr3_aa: ASSPRAEENIQY
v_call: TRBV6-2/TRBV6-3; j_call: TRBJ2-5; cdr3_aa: ASRDSGRGGETQY
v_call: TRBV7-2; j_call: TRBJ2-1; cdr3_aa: ASTISLVSSRGLSSYNEQF
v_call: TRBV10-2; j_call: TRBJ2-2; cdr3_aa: ASSPSLAAIGTGELF
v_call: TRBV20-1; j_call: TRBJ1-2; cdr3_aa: SAPGARGYT
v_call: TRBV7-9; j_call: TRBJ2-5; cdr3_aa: ASGRQAAGETQY
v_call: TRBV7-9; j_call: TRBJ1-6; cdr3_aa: ASSTQGNSPLH
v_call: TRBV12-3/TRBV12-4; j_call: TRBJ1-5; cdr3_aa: ASTPRLGQPQH
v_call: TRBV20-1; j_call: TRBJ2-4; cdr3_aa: SARDRREGGHIQY
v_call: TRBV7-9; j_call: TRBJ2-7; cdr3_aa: ASSPITPVIYEQY
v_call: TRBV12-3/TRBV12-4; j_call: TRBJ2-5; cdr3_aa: ASSIRETETQY
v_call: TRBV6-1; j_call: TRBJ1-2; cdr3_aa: ASSDSRIGFYGYT
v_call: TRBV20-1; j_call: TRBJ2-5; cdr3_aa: SARDSVKETQY
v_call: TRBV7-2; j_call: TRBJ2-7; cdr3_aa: ASSFPGQGIYEQY
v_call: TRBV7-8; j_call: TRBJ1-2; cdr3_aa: ASSPGQNYGYT
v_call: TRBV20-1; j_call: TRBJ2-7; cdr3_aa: SAGRQEREQY
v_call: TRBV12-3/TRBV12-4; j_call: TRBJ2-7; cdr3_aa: ASSLEGGVGQY
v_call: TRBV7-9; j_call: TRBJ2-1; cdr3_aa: ASRPLAERYNEQF
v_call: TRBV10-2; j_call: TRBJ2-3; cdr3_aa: AFRTSGLTDTQY
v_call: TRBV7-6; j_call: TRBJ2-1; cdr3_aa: ASSSQREGSYNEQF
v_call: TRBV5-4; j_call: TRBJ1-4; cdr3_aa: ASSPDSRNEKLF
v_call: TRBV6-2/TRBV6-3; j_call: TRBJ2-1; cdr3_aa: ASSDPHRGGYNEQF
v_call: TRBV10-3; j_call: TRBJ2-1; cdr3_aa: AISVPLGRTSNEQF
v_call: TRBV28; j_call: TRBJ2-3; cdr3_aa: ASSLRTGAVQDTQY
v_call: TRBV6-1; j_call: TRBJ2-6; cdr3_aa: ASSENFGPGANVLT
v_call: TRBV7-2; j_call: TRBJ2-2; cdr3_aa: ASSLVGLAGAHTGELF
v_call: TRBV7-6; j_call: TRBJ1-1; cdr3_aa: ASRTFNPDEAF
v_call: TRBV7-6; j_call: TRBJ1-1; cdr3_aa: ASSLRAGKSEAF
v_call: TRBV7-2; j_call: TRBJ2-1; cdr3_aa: ASSPRGAPYNEQF
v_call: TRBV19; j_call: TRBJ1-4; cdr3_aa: ASTPDRGDATNEKLF
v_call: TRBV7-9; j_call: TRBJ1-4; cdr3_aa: ASSIGPSNEKLF
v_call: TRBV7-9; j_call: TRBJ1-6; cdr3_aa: ASRGGAPLH
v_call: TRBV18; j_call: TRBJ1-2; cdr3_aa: ASSPGPGLRPGGYT
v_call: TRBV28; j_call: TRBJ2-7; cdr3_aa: ASSLGLRGKAPYEQY
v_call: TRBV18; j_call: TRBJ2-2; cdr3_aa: ASSPPGRTGELF
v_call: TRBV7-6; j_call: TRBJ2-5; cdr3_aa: ASSLRAGEAQETQY